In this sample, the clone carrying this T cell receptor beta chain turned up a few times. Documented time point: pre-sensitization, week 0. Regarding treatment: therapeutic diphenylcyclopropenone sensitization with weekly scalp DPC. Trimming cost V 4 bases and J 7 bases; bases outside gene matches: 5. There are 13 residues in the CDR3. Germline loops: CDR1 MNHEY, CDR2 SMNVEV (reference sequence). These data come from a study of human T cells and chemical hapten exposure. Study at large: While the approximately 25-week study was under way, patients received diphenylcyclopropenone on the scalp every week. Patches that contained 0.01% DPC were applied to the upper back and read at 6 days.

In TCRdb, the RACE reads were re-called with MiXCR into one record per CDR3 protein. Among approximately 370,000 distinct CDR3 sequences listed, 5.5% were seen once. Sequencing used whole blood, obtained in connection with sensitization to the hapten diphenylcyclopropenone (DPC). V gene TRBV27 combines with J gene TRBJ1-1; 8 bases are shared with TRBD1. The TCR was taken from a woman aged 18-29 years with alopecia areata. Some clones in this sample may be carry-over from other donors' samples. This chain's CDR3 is CASSWTGKGEAFF. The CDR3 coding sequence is TGTGCCAGCAGTTGGACAGGGAAGGGTGAAGCTTTCTTT.